This T cell receptor (beta chain) derives from a study of CD8+CD57+ T cells in acquired aplastic anemia. All sequencing subjects had displayed CD8+CD57+ cell expansion on flow cytometry. Each of the patients presented with severe acquired aplastic anemia. Patient blood was sampled before any therapy had been received. Investigators profiled TCR beta VDJ and CDR3 from genomic DNA template. Each CDR3 protein gets one entry after TCRdb re-called the reads with MiXCR. Of roughly 200,000 distinct CDR3 sequences in the sample, 55% to 65% were seen once. Whole-study results and caveats: Some 28 CD8+ CDR3 sequences occurred in both the patients and the controls.

Turning to this clonotype: Its antigen remains unidentified. Just one base apart from a much larger clone, this may be a read error.

Germline CDR1 SQVTM, CDR2 ANQGSEA. CDR3 length: 12 residues. The chain combines TRBV29-1 with TRBJ2-5, with 7 nucleotides matching TRBD1. The clonotype originates from a human donor with aplastic anemia. The sample comprised sorted CD4+, CD8+, or CD8+CD57+ T cells (not recorded which) from PBMCs. CDR3 bases: TGCAGCGTTGAAAGGGGGCAGGAGACCCAGCACTTC. Its translation is CSVERGQETQHF.